These 23 T cell receptor beta chains share one sample of origin, sequenced in a study of OX40 agonist ivuxolimab in advanced cancers. Libraries were prepared by immunoSEQ multiplex PCR; TCRdb keeps only in-frame clonotypes and omits some of them. The sample has 78,000 or so clones; about nine tenths are singletons. Source: CD4+ or CD8+ T cells sorted from blood, taken in a trial of the OX40 agonist ivuxolimab. These TCRs come from an adult with an advanced solid tumor such as melanoma, head and neck, liver or kidney cancer.

This clone was counted only a few times. V and J are TRBV5-4 and TRBJ1-6; 7 positions agree with TRBD1. The V and J ends lost 0 bases and 7 bases, in that order; junction bases with no gene match: 10. CDR3 size: 17 residues. The V gene's germline CDR1 is SGHNT and CDR2 YYREEE (reference sequence). The CDR3 DNA follows: TGTGCCAGCAGCTTGGCCCTTGGAGGGGGCGACAATTCACCCCTCCACTTT. Protein sequence: CASSLALGGGDNSPLHF.

V usage is TRBV6-5 and J usage is TRBJ1-2; D not certain. V lost 0 bases, J lost 5 bases, and 7 bases lay in between. Germline CDR1 and CDR2: MNHEY and SVGAGI. The CDR3 spans 13 residues. The CDR3 region is CASSYSWEYGYTF. In nucleotides, the CDR3 is TGTGCCAGCAGTTACTCCTGGGAGTATGGCTACACCTTC.

The V gene is TRBV19, the J gene TRBJ2-5; D may match TRBD1 or TRBD2 (6 bases each). This CDR3 contains 13 residues. With 7 bases removed from V and 3 bases from J, the gap between germline ends came to 12 bases. Germline CDR1 reads LNHDA; CDR2 reads SQIVND (reference sequence). CDR3 loop: CASNRGREETQYF. CDR3 DNA: TGTGCCAGTAATCGGGGGCGTGAAGAGACCCAGTACTTC.

CDR3 nucleotide sequence: TGTGCCAGCAGTGATTCTCGGGGGAGGGAAAAACTGTTTTTT. Translation: CASSDSRGREKLFF. The rearrangement links TRBV2 to TRBJ1-4; possible D gene TRBD1, 5 bases. The CDR3 sequence is 14 residues long. Germline-derived CDR1 and CDR2 are SNHLY and FYNNEI. V lost 3 bases to trimming and J lost 8 bases, with 13 bases between them.

As for this clone: At one of its ends the junction is not consistent with the germline gene, which may arise from a read error. This sequence joins TRBV7-7 and TRBJ2-5; 8 bases agree with TRBD1. Germline V gene sequence: CDR1 SSHAT, CDR2 FNYEAQ (reference sequence). The CDR3 length is 15 residues. CDR3 sequence (DNA): TGTGCTAGCAGCTTAGGTGGACAGGGCCAAGAGACCCAGTACTTC. Translation gives CASSLGGQGQETQYF.

This clone was detected only once. J is TRBJ2-3 and V is TRBV10-3; TRBD1 agrees at 7 bases. Germline CDR1 and CDR2: ENHRY and SYGVKD. CDR3 length: 12 amino acids. The V segment lost 11 bases and the J segment 1 base; nucleotides outside the gene matches: 3. The CDR3 nucleotides read TGTGCCTCCGGACAGGGCACAGATACGCAGTATTTT. It is translated as CASGQGTDTQYF.

A few counts support this clone. This chain links TRBV7-9 with TRBJ1-3, with a possible D match to TRBD1 (6 bases). The CDR3 extends over 14 amino acids. V gave up 5 bases and J gave up 4 bases, with 12 bases separating them. Looked up from germline, CDR1 is SEHNR and CDR2 is FQNEAQ (reference sequence). The CDR3 reads CASSRAQGGNTIYF. CDR3 DNA sequence: TGTGCCAGCAGCCGCGCACAGGGAGGAAACACCATATATTTT. Looking up the rest from reference TRBV7-9 and TRBJ1-3 gives the full variable domain: DTGVSQNPRHKITKRGQNVTFRCDPISEHNRLYWYRQTLGQGPEFLTYFQNEAQLEKSRLLSDRFSAERPKGSFSTLEIQRTEQGDSAMYLCASSRAQGGNTIYFGEGSWLTVV.

The sample holds a few counts of this clone. The CDR3 DNA is TGTGCCAGCAGTAGGACGATGAACACTGAAGCTTTCTTT. Translation: CASSRTMNTEAFF. This chain connects TRBV28 to TRBJ1-1; D not certain. The CDR3 extends over 13 amino acids. CDR1 is MDHEN, CDR2 SYDVKM, per germline. Trimming shortened V by 5 bases and J by 0 bases, and 7 bases separated the two germline ends.

The chain couples TRBV6-1 to TRBJ2-3, with D maybe TRBD2 (6 bases). CDR1 is MNHNS and CDR2 is SASEGT in the germline V gene. CDR3 length equals 15 residues. V was cut by 7 bases and J by 0 bases, with 14 bases left in between. The CDR3 loop reads CASTPGDGSTDTQYF. The CDR3 DNA reads TGTGCCAGCACTCCGGGGGACGGTAGCACAGATACGCAGTATTTT.

CDR3 sequence reads: CASNSGQGGSYEQYF. CDR3 bases: TGTGCCAGTAACTCAGGACAGGGGGGCTCCTACGAGCAGTACTTC. The V call is TRBV19, the J call TRBJ2-7, with 10 positions matching TRBD1. The CDR3 length is 15 residues. The ends lost 7 bases at V and 0 bases at J; junction bases unmatched: 6. Germline V gene sequence: CDR1 LNHDA, CDR2 SQIVND (reference sequence).

This clone was counted a single time. The gene calls are TRBV27 and TRBJ2-7; D remains ambiguous. This CDR3 is built from 13 residues. The germline V gene has CDR1 MNHEY and CDR2 SMNVEV (reference sequence). Trimming shortened V by 7 bases and J by 3 bases, and 13 bases separated the two germline ends. The CDR3 DNA is TGTGCCAGCAAAGAGAACCTTGGCTACGAGCAGTACTTC. The encoded protein is CASKENLGYEQYF.

The chain combines TRBV7-2 with TRBJ2-7, with a weak D call TRBD1 (7 bases). This CDR3 has 14 amino acids. The germline V and J ends were trimmed by 5 bases and 3 bases, with 14 bases remaining between them. Germline CDR1 and CDR2: SGHTA and FQGNSA. The CDR3 DNA follows: TGTGCCAGCAGCGTCGGAGGGGGCAGCTACGAGCAGTACTTC. Translation: CASSVGGGSYEQYF.

This clone appeared once. The genes are TRBV18 and TRBJ2-7; D is possibly TRBD1 or TRBD2 (6 bases each). There are 13 residues in the CDR3. V lost 6 bases to trimming and J lost 2 bases, with 11 bases between them. CDR1 and CDR2 from the germline V gene are KGHSH and LQKENI. CDR3 sequence (DNA): TGTGCCAGCTCGGGGGGCAGTACCTACGAGCAGTACTTC. It translates to CASSGGSTYEQYF.

The rearrangement uses TRBV10-3 and TRBJ2-1, with TRBD2 matching 13 bases. The CDR3 loop spans 17 amino acids. CDR1 is ENHRY, CDR2 SYGVKD, per germline. J gave up 5 bases and V 1 base, and 5 bases lay outside the gene matches. The CDR3 loop is CAISEWGLAGFDNEQFF. In nucleotides, the CDR3 is TGTGCCATCAGTGAGTGGGGACTAGCGGGATTCGACAATGAGCAGTTCTTC.

Note on this clone: Different DNA sequences within this sample yield the same CDR3. The chain recombines TRBV30 with TRBJ2-6; no firm D call. Per the germline V gene, CDR1 is GTSNPN and CDR2 is SVGIG (reference sequence). V lost 2 bases and J 1 base, leaving 0 bases between the germline ends. This CDR3 spans 12 amino acids. The CDR3 coding sequence is TGTGCCTGGAGTTCTGGGGCCAACGTCCTGACTTTC. Translated, it gives CAWSSGANVLTF.

V is TRBV7-9 and J is TRBJ1-5; 9 nucleotides match TRBD1. V dropped 1 base and J dropped 2; count of bases not matched to a gene: 0. The CDR3 loop spans 15 amino acids. CDR1 and CDR2 (germline): SEHNR, FQNEAQ (reference sequence). CDR3 sequence: CASSLGTGGNQPQHF. CDR3 bases: TGTGCCAGCAGCTTAGGGACAGGGGGCAATCAGCCCCAGCATTTT.

The chain has TRBV7-2 and TRBJ1-4, with D hard to call. This CDR3 contains 16 residues. The V gene's germline CDR1 is SGHTA and CDR2 FQGNSA. V lost 1 base and J 0 bases, leaving 9 bases between the germline ends. The CDR3 nucleotides read TGTGCCAGCAGCTTAGTTCTTCACCCAACTAATGAAAAACTGTTTTTT. Translating gives CASSLVLHPTNEKLFF. Based on the CDR3 plus reference TRBV7-2 and TRBJ1-4, the full variable domain is GAGVSQSPSNKVTEKGKDVELRCDPISGHTALYWYRQSLGQGLEFLIYFQGNSAPDKSGLPSDRFSAERTGGSVSTLTIQRTQQEDSAVYLCASSLVLHPTNEKLFFGSGTQLSVL.

This clone appeared a single time. The chain links TRBV7-6 to TRBJ1-1; the D gene is possibly TRBD1 (6 bases). This CDR3 has 12 amino acids. Germline V gene sequence: CDR1 SGHVS, CDR2 FNYEAQ. V was shortened by 5 bases and J by 6 bases, with 10 bases between the two germline ends. The CDR3 DNA is TGTGCCAGCAGCCCGGACAGCTCTGAAGCTTTCTTT. This sequence encodes CASSPDSSEAFF.

This chain joins TRBV29-1 and TRBJ1-1; D uncertain. The CDR3 has 12 residues. The germline V gene has CDR1 SQVTM and CDR2 ANQGSEA. Trimming removed 0 bases at V and 10 bases at J, with 12 bases between. The CDR3 DNA sequence: TGCAGCGTTGAAGATCCGTCGTCTCGAGCTTTCTTT. Translated: CSVEDPSSRAFF.

The chain combines TRBV6-1 with TRBJ2-2; 7 nucleotides align to TRBD1. Germline CDR1 is MNHNS and CDR2 is SASEGT. V lost 5 bases to trimming and J lost 6 bases; unmatched junction nucleotides: 3. The CDR3 extends over 13 amino acids. The CDR3 nucleotides read TGTGCCAGCAGTAGAGGGGGCGCCGGGGAGCTGTTTTTT. Its protein product is CASSRGGAGELFF.

The chain combines TRBV5-4 with TRBJ1-2; TRBD1 is a possible D gene (6 bases). CDR1 SGHNT and CDR2 YYREEE come from the germline V gene (reference sequence). V dropped 0 bases and J dropped 7 bases, with 19 bases sitting between them. The CDR3 length is 16 residues. The CDR3 is CASSLARSQGSSGYTF. Written as DNA, the CDR3 is TGTGCCAGCAGCTTGGCGAGGTCGCAGGGGTCGTCTGGCTACACCTTC.

This chain connects TRBV7-2 to TRBJ1-2; 9 bases fit TRBD1. Unmatched junction bases numbered 4, after V lost 1 base and J lost 4 bases. This CDR3 is built from 15 residues. Germline V gene sequence: CDR1 SGHTA, CDR2 FQGNSA. The CDR3 here is CASSLVGQGGYGYTF. The DNA for the CDR3 is TGTGCCAGCAGCTTAGTGGGACAGGGAGGCTATGGCTACACCTTC.

The chain uses TRBV5-1 and TRBJ1-3; D uncertain. Trimming shortened V by 0 bases and J by 0 bases, and 10 bases separated the two germline ends. This CDR3 is built from 16 residues. Germline loops: CDR1 SGHRS, CDR2 YFSETQ. The CDR3 spells CASSLVPADSGNTIYF. The CDR3 DNA reads TGCGCCAGCAGCTTGGTTCCGGCGGACTCTGGAAACACCATATATTTT.